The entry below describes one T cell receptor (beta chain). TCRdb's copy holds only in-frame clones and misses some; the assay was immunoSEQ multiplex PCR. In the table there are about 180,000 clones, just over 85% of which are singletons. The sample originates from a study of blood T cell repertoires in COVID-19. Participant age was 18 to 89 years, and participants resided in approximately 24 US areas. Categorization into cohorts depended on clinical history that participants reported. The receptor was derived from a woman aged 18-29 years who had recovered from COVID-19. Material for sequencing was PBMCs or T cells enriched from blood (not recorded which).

The CDR3 sequence: CASSESRTGNQPQHF. The CDR3 DNA reads TGTGCCAGCAGTGAATCTAGGACAGGGAATCAGCCCCAGCATTTT. The genes are TRBV25-1 and TRBJ1-5; 8 positions match TRBD1. Germline loops: CDR1 MGHDK, CDR2 SYGVNS. V shed 1 base and J 4 bases; nucleotides not matched to a gene: 3. The CDR3 covers 15 residues.